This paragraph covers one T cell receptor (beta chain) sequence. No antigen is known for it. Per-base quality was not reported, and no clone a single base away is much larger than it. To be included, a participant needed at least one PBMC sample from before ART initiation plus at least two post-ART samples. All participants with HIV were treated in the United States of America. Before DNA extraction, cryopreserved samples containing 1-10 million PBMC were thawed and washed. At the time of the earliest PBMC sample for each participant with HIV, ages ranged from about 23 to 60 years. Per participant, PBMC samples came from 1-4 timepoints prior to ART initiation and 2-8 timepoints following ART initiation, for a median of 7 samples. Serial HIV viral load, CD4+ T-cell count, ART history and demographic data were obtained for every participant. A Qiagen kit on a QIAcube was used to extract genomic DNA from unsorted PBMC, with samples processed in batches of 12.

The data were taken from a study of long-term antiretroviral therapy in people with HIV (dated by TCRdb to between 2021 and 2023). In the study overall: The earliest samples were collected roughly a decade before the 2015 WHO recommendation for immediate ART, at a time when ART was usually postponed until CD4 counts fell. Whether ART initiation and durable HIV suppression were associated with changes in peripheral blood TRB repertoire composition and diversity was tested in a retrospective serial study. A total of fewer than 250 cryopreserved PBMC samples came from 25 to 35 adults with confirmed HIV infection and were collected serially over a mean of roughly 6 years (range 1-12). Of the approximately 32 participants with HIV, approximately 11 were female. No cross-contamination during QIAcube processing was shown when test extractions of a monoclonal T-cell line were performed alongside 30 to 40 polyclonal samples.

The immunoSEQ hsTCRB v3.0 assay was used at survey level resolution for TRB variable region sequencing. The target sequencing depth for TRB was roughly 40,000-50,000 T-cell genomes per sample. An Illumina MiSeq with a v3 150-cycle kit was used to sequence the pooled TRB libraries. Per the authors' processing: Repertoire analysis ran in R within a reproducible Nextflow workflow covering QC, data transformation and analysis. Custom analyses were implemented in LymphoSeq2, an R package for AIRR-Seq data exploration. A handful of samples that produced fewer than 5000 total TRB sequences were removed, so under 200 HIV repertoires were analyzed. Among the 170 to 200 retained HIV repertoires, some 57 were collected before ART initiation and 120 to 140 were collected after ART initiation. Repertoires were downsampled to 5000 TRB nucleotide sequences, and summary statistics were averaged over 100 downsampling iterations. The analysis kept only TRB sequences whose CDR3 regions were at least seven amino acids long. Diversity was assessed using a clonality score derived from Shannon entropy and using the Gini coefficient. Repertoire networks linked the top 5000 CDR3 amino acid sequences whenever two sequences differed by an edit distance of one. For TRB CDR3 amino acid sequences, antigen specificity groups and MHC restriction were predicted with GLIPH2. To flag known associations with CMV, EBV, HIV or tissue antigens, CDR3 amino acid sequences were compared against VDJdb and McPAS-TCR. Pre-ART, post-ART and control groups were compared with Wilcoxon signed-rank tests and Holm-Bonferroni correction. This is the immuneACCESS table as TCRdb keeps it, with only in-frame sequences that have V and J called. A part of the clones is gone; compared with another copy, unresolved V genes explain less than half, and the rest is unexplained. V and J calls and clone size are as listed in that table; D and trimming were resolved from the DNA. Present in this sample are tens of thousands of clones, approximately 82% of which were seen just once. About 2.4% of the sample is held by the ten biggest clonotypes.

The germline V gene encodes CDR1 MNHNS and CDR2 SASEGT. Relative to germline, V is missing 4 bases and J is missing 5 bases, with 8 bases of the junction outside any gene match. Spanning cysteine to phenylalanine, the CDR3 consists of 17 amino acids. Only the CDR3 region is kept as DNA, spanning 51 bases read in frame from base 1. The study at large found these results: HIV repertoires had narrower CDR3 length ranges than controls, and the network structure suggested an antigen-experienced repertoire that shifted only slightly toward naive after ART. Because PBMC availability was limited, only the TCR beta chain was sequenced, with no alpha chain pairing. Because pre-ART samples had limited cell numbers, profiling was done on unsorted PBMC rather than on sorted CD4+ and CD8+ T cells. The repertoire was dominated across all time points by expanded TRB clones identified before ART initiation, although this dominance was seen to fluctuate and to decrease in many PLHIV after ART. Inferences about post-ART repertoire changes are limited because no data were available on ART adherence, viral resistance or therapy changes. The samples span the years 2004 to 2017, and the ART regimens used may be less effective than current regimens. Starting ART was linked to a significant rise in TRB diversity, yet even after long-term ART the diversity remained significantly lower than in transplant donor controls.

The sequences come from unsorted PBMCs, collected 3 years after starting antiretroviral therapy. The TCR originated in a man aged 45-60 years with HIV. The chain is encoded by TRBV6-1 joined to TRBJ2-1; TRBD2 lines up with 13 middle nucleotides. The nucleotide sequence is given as TGTGCCAGCAGTGGATACCCGGGACTAGCGGGAAACAATGAGCAGTTCTTC. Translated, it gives CASSGYPGLAGNNEQFF.